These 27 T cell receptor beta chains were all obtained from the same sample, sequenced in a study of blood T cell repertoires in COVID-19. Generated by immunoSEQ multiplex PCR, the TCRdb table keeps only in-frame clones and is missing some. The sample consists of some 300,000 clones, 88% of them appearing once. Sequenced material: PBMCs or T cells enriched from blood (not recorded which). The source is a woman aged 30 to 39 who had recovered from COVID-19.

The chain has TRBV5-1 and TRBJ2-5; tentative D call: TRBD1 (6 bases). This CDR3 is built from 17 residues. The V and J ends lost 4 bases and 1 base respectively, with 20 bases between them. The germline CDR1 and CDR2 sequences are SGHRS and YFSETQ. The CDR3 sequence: CASSPGPQGPTQETQYF. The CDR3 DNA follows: TGCGCCAGCAGCCCCGGGCCCCAGGGGCCCACCCAAGAGACCCAGTACTTC.

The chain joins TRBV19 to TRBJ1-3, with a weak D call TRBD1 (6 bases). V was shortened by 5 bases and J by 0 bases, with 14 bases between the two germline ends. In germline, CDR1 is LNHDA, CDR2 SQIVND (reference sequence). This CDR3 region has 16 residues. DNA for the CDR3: TGTGCCAGTAGTTCGGCCGGGGGGGCCTCTGGAAACACCATATATTTT. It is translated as CASSSAGGASGNTIYF.

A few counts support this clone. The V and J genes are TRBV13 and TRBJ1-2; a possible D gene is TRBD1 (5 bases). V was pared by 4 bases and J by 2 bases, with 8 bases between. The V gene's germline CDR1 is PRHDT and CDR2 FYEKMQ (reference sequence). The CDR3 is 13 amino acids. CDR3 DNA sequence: TGTGCCAGCAGCTCCCGGGGGAACTATGGCTACACCTTC. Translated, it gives CASSSRGNYGYTF.

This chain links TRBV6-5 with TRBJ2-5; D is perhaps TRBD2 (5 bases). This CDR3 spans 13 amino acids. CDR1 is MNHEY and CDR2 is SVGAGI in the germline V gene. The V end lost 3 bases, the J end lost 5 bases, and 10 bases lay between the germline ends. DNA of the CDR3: TGTGCCAGCAGTTATGGTAGCGAGGAGACCCAGTACTTC. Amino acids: CASSYGSEETQYF.

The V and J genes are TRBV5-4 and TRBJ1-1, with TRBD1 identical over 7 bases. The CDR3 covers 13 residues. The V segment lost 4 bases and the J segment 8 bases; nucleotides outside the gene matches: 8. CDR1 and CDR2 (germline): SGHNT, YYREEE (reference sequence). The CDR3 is CASSPLDRVEAFF. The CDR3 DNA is TGTGCCAGCAGCCCGCTCGACAGGGTCGAAGCTTTCTTT.

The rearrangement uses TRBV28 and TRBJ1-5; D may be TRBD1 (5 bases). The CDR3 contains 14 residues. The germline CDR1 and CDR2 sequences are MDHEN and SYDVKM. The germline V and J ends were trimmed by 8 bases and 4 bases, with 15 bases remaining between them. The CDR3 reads CASSPLGGNQPQHF. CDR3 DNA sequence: TGTGCCAGCTCTCCGTTGGGGGGGAATCAGCCCCAGCATTTT.

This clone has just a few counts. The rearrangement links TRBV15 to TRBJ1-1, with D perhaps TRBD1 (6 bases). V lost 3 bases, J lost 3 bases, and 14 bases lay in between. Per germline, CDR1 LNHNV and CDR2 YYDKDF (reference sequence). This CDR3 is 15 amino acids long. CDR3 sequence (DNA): TGTGCCACCAGCAGGGATCCCTACAGGGACACTGAAGCTTTCTTT. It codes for CATSRDPYRDTEAFF.

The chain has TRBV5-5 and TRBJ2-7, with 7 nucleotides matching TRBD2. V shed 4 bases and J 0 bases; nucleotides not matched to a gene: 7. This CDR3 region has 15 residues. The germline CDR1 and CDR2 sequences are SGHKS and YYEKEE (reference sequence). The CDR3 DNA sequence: TGTGCCAGCAGCGAGGTCAGACTAGCCTCCTACGAGCAGTACTTC. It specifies CASSEVRLASYEQYF. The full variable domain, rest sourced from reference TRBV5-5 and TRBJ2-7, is DAGVTQSPTHLIKTRGQQVTLRCSPISGHKSVSWYQQVLGQGPQFIFQYYEKEERGRGNFPDRFSARQFPNYSSELNVNALLLGDSALYLCASSEVRLASYEQYFGPGTRLTVT.

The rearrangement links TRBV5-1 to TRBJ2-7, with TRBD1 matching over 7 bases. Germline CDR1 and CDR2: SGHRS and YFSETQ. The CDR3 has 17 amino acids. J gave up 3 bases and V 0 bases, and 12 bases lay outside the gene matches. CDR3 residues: CASSLGGRGTANYEQYF. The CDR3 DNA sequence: TGCGCCAGCAGCTTGGGAGGTAGAGGGACAGCGAACTACGAGCAGTACTTC.

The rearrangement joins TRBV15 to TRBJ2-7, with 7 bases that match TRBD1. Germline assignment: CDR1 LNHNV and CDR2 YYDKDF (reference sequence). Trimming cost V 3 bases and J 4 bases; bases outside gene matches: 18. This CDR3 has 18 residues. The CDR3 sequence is CATSSFGQDNAIGYEQYF. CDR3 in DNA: TGTGCCACCAGCAGCTTTGGACAGGACAACGCAATCGGGTACGAGCAGTACTTC. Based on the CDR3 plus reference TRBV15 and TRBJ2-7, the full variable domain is DAMVIQNPRYQVTQFGKPVTLSCSQTLNHNVMYWYQQKSSQAPKLLFHYYDKDFNNEADTPDNFQSRRPNTSFCFLDIRSPGLGDTAMYLCATSSFGQDNAIGYEQYFGPGTRLTVT.

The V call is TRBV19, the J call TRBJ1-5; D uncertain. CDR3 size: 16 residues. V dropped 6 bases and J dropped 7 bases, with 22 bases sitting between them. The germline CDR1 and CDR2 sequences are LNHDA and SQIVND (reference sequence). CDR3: CASRRVFEDVAQPQHF. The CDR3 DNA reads TGTGCCAGTAGGAGGGTCTTTGAGGACGTCGCGCAGCCCCAGCATTTT.

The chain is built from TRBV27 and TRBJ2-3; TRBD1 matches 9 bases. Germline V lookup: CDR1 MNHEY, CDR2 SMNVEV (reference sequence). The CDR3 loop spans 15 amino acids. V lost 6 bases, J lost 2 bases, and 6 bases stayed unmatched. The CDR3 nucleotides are TGTGCCAGCAGCTCGACAGGGGGATACACAGATACGCAGTATTTT. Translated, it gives CASSSTGGYTDTQYF.

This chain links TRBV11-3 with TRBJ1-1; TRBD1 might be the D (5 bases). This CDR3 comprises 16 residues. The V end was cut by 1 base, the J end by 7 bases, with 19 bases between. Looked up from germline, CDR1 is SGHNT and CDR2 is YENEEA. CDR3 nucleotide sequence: TGTGCCAGCAGCTTAGCGCTGGGGGGTAGGAATGGTGAAGCTTTCTTT. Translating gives CASSLALGGRNGEAFF.

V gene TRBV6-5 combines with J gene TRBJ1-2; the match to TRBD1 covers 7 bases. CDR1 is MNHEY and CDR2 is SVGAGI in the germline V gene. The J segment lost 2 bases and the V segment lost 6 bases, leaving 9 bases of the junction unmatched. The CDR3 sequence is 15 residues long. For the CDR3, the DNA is TGTGCCAGCAGGGAGCCAGGGGGAATGAACTATGGCTACACCTTC. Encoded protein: CASREPGGMNYGYTF.

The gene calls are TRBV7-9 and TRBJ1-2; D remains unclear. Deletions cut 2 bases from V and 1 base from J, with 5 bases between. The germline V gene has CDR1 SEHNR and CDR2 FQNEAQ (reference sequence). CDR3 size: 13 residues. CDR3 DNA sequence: TGTGCCAGCAGCTTACCGGTTAACTATGGCTACACCTTC. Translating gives CASSLPVNYGYTF.

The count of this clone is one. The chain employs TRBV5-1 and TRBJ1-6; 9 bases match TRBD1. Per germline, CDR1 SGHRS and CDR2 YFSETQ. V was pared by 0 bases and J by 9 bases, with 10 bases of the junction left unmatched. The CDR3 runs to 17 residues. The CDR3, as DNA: TGCGCCAGCAGCTTGGTTTCGGGACAGGGAGGCAGTTCACCCCTCCACTTT. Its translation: CASSLVSGQGGSSPLHF. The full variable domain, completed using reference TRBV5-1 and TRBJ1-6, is KAGVTQTPRYLIKTRGQQVTLSCSPISGHRSVSWYQQTPGQGLQFLFEYFSETQRNKGNFPGRFSGRQFSNSRSEMNVSTLELGDSALYLCASSLVSGQGGSSPLHFGNGTRLTVT.

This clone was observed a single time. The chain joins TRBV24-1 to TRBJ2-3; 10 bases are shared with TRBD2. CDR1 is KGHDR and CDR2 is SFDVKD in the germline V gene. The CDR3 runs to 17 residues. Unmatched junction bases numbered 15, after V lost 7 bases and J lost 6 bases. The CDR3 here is CATRAAGLAGEGDTQYF. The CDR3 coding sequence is TGTGCCACCAGAGCCGCCGGGCTAGCGGGAGAAGGGGATACGCAGTATTTT.

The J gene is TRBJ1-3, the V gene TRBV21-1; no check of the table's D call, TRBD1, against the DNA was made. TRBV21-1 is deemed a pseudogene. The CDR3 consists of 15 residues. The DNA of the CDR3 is TGTGCCAGAAGGACAGGGACTCTCTCTGGAAACACCATATATTTT. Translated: CARRTGTLSGNTIYF.

The CDR3 sequence: CASSTQLAGADTQYF. CDR3 DNA: TGTGCCAGCAGTACCCAGCTAGCGGGAGCAGATACGCAGTATTTT. This chain uses TRBV6-5 with TRBJ2-3; 10 bases align to TRBD2. The junction had 6 bases not matched to a gene; V was cut back by 5 bases and J by 4 bases. This CDR3 is 15 amino acids long. CDR1 and CDR2 from the germline V gene are MNHEY and SVGAGI.

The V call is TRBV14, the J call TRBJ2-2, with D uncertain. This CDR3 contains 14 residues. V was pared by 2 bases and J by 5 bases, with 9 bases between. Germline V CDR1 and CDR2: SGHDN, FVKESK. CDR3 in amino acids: CASSQPGWTGELFF. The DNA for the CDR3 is TGTGCCAGCAGCCAACCAGGATGGACCGGGGAGCTGTTTTTT.

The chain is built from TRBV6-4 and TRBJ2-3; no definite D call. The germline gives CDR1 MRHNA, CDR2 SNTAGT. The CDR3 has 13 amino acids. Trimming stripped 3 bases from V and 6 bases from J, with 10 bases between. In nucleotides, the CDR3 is TGTGCCAGCAGTGATTTTGCGTTTGATACGCAGTATTTT. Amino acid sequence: CASSDFAFDTQYF.

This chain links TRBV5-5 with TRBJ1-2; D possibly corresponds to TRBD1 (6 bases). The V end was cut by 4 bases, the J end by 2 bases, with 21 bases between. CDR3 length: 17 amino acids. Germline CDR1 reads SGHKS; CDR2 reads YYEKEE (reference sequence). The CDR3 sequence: CASSPIQGTGLNYGYTF. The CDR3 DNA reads TGTGCCAGCAGCCCCATTCAGGGGACGGGATTAAACTATGGCTACACCTTC.

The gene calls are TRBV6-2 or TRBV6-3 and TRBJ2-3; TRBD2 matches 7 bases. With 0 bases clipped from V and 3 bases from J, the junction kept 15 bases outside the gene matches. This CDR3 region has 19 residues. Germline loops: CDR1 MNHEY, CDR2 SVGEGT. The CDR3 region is CASSYSKFGGASGTDTQYF. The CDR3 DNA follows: TGTGCCAGCAGTTACTCGAAATTCGGCGGGGCTAGCGGAACAGATACGCAGTATTTT.

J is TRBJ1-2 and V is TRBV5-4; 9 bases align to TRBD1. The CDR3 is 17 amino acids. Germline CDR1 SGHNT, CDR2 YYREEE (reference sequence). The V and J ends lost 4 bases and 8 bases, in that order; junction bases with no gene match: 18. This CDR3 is CASSGGQGYSMVMGYTF. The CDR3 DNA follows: TGTGCCAGCAGCGGGGGACAGGGTTATAGTATGGTTATGGGCTACACCTTC.

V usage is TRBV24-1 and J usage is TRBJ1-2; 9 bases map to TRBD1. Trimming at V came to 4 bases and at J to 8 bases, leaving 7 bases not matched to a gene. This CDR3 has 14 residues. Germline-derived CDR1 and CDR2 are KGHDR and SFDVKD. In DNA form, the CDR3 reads TGTGCCACCAGTGACGCGGGACAGGGAGGCGGCTACACCTTC. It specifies CATSDAGQGGGYTF.

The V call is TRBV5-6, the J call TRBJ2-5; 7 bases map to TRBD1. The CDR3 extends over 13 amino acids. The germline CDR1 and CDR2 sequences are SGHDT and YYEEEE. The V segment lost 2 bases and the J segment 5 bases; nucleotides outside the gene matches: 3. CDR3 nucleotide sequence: TGTGCCAGCAGCTTCCCGACAGGGGAGACCCAGTACTTC. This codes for CASSFPTGETQYF.

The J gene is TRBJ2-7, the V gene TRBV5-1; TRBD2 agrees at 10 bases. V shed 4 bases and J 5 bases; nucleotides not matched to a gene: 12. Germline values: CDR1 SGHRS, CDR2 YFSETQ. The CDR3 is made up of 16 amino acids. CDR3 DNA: TGCGCCAGCAGCCGCGGGGCTAGCGGGAGTATCAACGAGCAGTACTTC. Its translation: CASSRGASGSINEQYF.